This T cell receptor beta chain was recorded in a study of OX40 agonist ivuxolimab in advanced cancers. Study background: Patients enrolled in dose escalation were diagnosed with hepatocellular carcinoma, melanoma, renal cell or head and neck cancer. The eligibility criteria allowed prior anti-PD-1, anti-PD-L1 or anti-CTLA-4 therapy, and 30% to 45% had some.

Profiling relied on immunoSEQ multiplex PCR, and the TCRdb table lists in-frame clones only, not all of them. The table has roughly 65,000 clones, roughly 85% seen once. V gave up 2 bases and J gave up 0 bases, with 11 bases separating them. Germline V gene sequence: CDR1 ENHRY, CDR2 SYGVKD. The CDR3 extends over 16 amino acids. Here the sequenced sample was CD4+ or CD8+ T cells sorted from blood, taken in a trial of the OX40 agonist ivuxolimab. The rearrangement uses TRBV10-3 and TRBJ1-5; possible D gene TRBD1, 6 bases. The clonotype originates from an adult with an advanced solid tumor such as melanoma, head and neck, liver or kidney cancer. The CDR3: CAISEGQLDSNQPQHF. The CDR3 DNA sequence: TGTGCCATCAGTGAGGGACAGCTCGATAGCAATCAGCCCCAGCATTTT.